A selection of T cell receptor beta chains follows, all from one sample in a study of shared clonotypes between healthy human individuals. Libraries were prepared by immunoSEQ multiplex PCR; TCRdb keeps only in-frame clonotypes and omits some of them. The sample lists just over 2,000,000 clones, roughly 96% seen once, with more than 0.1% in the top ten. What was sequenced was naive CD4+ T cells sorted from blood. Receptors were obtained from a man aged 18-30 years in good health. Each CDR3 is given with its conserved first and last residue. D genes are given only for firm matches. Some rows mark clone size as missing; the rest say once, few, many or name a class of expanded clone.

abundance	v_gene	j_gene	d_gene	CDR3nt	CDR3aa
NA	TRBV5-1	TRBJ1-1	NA	TGCGCCAGCAGCCGGAGAACAGGGTTGGGCACTGAAGCTTTCTTT	CASSRRTGLGTEAFF
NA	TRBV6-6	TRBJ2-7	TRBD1	TGTGCCAGCAGTTACGAAGGACAGGGATCCTACGAGCAGTACTTC	CASSYEGQGSYEQYF
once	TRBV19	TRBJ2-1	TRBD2	TGTGCCAGTAGACTCTTTACTAGCGGGATATACAATGAGCAGTTCTTC	CASRLFTSGIYNEQFF
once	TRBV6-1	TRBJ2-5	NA	TGTGCCACAGGGGTGGGAGTAGAGACCCAGTACTTC	CATGVGVETQYF
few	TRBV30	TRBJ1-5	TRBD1	TGTGCCTGGAGTGCAGGGGGTGGTTCTCAGCCCCAGCATTTT	CAWSAGGGSQPQHF
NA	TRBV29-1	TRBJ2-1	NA	TGCAGCGCTCCTAAAGGGGTATACCCCAATGAGCAGTTCTTC	CSAPKGVYPNEQFF
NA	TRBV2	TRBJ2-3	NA	TGTGCCAGCAGTGACCCCTCCGGGGGCACAGATACGCAGTATTTT	CASSDPSGGTDTQYF
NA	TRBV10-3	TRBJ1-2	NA	TGTGCCATCAGTGAGACAGGTGGGCGGGGCTACACCTTC	CAISETGGRGYTF
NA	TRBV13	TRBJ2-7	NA	TGTGCCAGCAGCTTAGGACTCTCCTACGAGCAGTACTTC	CASSLGLSYEQYF
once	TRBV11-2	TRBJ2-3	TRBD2	TGTGCCAGCAGCTCCGGACTAGCGGGGGATGTGGATACGCAGTATTTT	CASSSGLAGDVDTQYF
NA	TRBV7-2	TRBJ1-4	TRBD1	TGTGCCAGCAGCTGGACCGGGACAGGGACAACTAATGAAAAACTGTTTTTT	CASSWTGTGTTNEKLFF
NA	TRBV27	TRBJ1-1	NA	TGTGCCAGCAGTTTATATAGGAACACTGAAGCTTTCTTT	CASSLYRNTEAFF
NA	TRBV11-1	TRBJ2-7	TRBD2	TGTGCCAGCAGCTTATATACGGAGCGGGGGACCTACGAGCAGTACTTC	CASSLYTERGTYEQYF
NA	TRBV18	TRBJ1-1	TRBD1	TGTGCCAGCTCACCGCCCCTACAGGGGACCACTGAAGCTTTCTTT	CASSPPLQGTTEAFF
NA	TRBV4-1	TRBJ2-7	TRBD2	TGCGCCAGCAGCCACCGCACTAGCGGGAGGGCCTTGTATTGCGAGCAGTACTTC	CASSHRTSGRALYCEQYF
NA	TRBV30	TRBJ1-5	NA	TGTGCCTGGAGTGGGAGTCGAGGGCTAGGCAATCAGCCCCAGCATTTT	CAWSGSRGLGNQPQHF
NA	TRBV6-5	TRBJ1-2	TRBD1	TGTGCCAGCAGTTACAGGGGGCGCAGAAGCTACACCTTC	CASSYRGRRSYTF
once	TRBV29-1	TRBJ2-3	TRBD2	TGCAGCGTTGAAGGACTAGCGGGAGAAACGCAGTATTTT	CSVEGLAGETQYF
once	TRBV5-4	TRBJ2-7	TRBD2	TGTGCCAGCAGCTTACCAGGACTAGCGGGTACCTACGAGCAGTACTTC	CASSLPGLAGTYEQYF
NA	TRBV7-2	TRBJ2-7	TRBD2	TGTGCCAGCAGCCTAGCGGGGATCCCCTACGAGCAGTACTTC	CASSLAGIPYEQYF
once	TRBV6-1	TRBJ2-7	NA	TGTGCCAGCAGTGAACCCTACTACGAGCAGTACTTC	CASSEPYYEQYF
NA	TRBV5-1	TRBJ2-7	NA	TGCGCCAGCAGCTCCGGCGAGGAGGGGCAGTACTTC	CASSSGEEGQYF
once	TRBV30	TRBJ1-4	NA	TGTGCCTGGAGTGTACTCAGATTTGAAAAACTGTTTTTT	CAWSVLRFEKLFF
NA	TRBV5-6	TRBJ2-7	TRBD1	TGTGCCAGCAGCAGAGGACAGGGGAGAGACGAGCAGTACTTC	CASSRGQGRDEQYF
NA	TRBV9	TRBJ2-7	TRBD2	TGTGCCAGCAGCGTAGAGACTAGCGGTCCCTACGAGCAGTACTTC	CASSVETSGPYEQYF
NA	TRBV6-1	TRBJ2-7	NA	TGTGCCAGCAGTGAACGGTACCCCCCGGTGGAGCAGTACTTC	CASSERYPPVEQYF
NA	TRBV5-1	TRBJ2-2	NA	TGCGCCAGCAGCGTAAGAAACACCGGGGAGCTGTTTTTT	CASSVRNTGELFF
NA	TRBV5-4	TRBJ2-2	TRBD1	TGTGCCAGCAGCGCGGACAGGGCGGGGACCGGGGAGCTGTTTTTT	CASSADRAGTGELFF
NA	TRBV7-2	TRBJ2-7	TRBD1	TGTGCCAGCAGCCAAACCTCCGGGACAGGGTTCCACGAGCAGTACTTC	CASSQTSGTGFHEQYF
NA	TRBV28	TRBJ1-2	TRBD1	TGTGCCAGCAGGGGACAGGATCGCTCATATGGCTACACCTTC	CASRGQDRSYGYTF
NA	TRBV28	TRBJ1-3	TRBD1	TGTGCCAGCCCCCCCACAGGGGCCGAAGGTGGAAACACCATATATTTT	CASPPTGAEGGNTIYF
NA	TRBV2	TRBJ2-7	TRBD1	TGTGCCAGCAGTGAGGACAGGGGGTCCTACGAGCAGTACTTC	CASSEDRGSYEQYF
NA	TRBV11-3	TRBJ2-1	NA	TGTGCCAGCAGCCTCACCGGGACCGCCAAACTCAATGAGCAGTTCTTC	CASSLTGTAKLNEQFF
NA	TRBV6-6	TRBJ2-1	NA	TGTGCCAGCAGTTATATCGCGGATGAGCAGTTCTTC	CASSYIADEQFF
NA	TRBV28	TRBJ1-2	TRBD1	TGTGCCAGCAGTTCGTCAGGGGGACTCCCTCCGTCTCCCTATGGCTACACCTTC	CASSSSGGLPPSPYGYTF
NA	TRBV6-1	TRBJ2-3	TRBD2	TGTGCCAGCAGTGAAGCGCGGGGGTTTGCGCAGTATTTT	CASSEARGFAQYF
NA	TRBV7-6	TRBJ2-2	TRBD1	TGTGCCAGCAGCTCGACAGGGGGCGCCGACGGGGAGCTGTTTTTT	CASSSTGGADGELFF
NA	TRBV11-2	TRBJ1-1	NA	TGTGCCAGCAGCTTAGTGACGTATTTAGAAGCTTTCTTT	CASSLVTYLEAFF
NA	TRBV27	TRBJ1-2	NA	TGTGCCAGCAGTGAATACCCGGAAATGGGGAAATATGGCTACACCTTC	CASSEYPEMGKYGYTF
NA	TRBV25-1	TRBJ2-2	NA	TGTGCCAGCAGTGAATCCAGGGGCGATACCGGGGAGCTGTTTTTT	CASSESRGDTGELFF
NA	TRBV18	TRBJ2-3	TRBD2	TGTGCCAGCTCACGACTAGCGGGAGAAGCCGATACGCAGTATTTT	CASSRLAGEADTQYF
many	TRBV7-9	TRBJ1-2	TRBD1	TGTGCCAGCAGCTCGGACAGGGGAGGCTACACCTTC	CASSSDRGGYTF
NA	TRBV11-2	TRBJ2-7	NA	TGTGCCAGCAGTCCCCCCGCACCCGCGACATTCTACGAGCAGTACTTC	CASSPPAPATFYEQYF
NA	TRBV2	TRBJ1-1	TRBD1	TGTGCCAGCAGGGGCGGACAGGGTGGAACTGAAGCTTTCTTT	CASRGGQGGTEAFF
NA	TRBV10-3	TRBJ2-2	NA	TGTGCCATCAGTGAGTGGGAAGGGGGCACCGGGGAGCTGTTTTTT	CAISEWEGGTGELFF
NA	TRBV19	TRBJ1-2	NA	TGTGCCAGTACCCCCCAAAGGGGTAGTGGCTACACCTTC	CASTPQRGSGYTF
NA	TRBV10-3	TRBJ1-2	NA	TGTGCCATCAGTGTTCCCATCGGGGACATGAACTATGGCTACACCTTC	CAISVPIGDMNYGYTF
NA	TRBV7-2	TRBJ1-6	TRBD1	TGTGCCAGCAGCTTTAGACGACAGGGGGGTTCACCCCTCCACTTT	CASSFRRQGGSPLHF
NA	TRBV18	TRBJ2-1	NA	TGTGCCAGCTCGCCGACTAGGAACAATGAGCAGTTCTTC	CASSPTRNNEQFF
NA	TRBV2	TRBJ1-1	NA	TGTGCCAGCAGCGGACATATGAACACTGAAGCTTTCTTT	CASSGHMNTEAFF
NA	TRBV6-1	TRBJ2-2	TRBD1	TGTGCCAGCAGCAGGGGGCGCGGCACCGGGGAGCTGTTTTTT	CASSRGRGTGELFF
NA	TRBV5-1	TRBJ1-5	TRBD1	TGCGCCAGCAGCTTGGAACAGGGGGCAAGCAATCAGCCCCAGCATTTT	CASSLEQGASNQPQHF
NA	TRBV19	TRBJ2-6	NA	TGTGCCAGTAGACTACAGACACTCTCTGGGGCCAACGTCCTGACTTTC	CASRLQTLSGANVLTF
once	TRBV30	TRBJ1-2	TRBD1	TGTGCCTGGAGTGTACGGTCTGGGACAGGCTCTAACTATGGCTACACCTTC	CAWSVRSGTGSNYGYTF
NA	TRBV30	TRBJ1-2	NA	TGTGCCTGGAGTGTCGGGGCGGTTGGCTACACCTTC	CAWSVGAVGYTF